This TCR beta chain was captured in a study of pediatric ulcerative colitis (dated by TCRdb to the late 2010s). Study-wide context: Pancolitis was present in roughly 7 ulcerative colitis patients and left-sided colitis in two, and histology consistent with ulcerative colitis was found in all of these patients. From under ten newly diagnosed, treatment-naive pediatric ulcerative colitis patients and four non-IBD control children, paired blood and rectal samples were collected. By Pediatric Ulcerative Colitis Activity Index, mild disease was classified in a couple of patients, moderate disease in several and acute severe colitis in three. What the research found in general, with its limitations: Because repertoires were derived from total lymphocyte DNA, patterns in rare subsets such as regulatory T cells may not have been reflected. Features of the rectal repertoire distinguished controls, mild-moderate colitis patients and acute severe colitis patients, and in acute severe colitis, rectal diversity was reduced because of clonal expansions. For technical reasons, substantially fewer templates were yielded by the blood samples of two patients, and these blood samples were excluded from blood-rectal overlap analysis. Only a few individuals were included in the healthy control group, which was small. Blood-derived T cells may have been included in the rectal pinch biopsies, particularly in patients with overt colitis. Compared with controls, ulcerative colitis patients showed significantly higher autologous blood-rectal clonal overlap, a finding that suggests increased T cell trafficking to inflamed tissue. A couple of rectal CDR3 clonotypes turned up in every ulcerative colitis patient but in none of the controls.

Rearranged CDR3 beta regions were amplified from genomic DNA with multiplex V and J primers using the immunoSEQ TRB Survey service. To keep depth equal across samples, survey-level sequencing depth of up to 500,000 reads per sample was applied. The libraries were purified and pooled, then sequenced using Illumina technology. Regarding the original processing steps: immunoSEQ online tools were used for productive clonality, sample overlap, pairwise scatters, CDR3 beta length, V/D/J gene usage and productiveness. Alongside Shannon and Simpson indices, calculated diversity was computed as the number of unique rearrangements divided by total templates, multiplied by 100. For principal component analysis, Z-score normalized data were analyzed with the R prcomp function and the ggbiplot package. Morisita's index was used to quantify the clonal overlap between blood and rectum within each subject. TCRdb obtained this table from immuneACCESS and retained in-frame rearrangements with V and J assigned. These tables miss some clones; where compared with another copy, unresolved V genes account for less than half of the shortfall, and the remainder is unexplained. Clone size and the V and J calls come from that table; the DNA yielded D and trimming. Here the sample has 40,000 to 55,000 clones; around 78% occur a single time. The top ten constitute about 4% of the sample.

During colonoscopy, one to two pinch biopsies were obtained from the rectum for research purposes. Ulcerative colitis patients had received no immunosuppressive medication before the diagnostic colonoscopy. Rectal biopsies were digested with proteinase K before DNA isolation. The Wizard kit (Promega) was used to extract genomic DNA from the blood and intestinal samples. Counted from cysteine to phenylalanine, this CDR3 has 16 amino acids. Only the CDR3 DNA is retained, 48 bases long and in frame from the first base. Via the germline V gene, CDR1 is SGDLS and CDR2 YYNGEE. V loses 3 bases of germline sequence and J loses 0 bases, and the interval between the two ends is 14 bases. Regarding this clone: There is no known antigen for this receptor. No clone much larger than this one lies a single base away; base qualities are absent.

The sequence was obtained from a girl between 5 and 17 years old with moderate ulcerative colitis. The sequence links TRBV9 to TRBJ2-3; matching of 6 bases hints at TRBD2 as the D gene. Sequenced sample: gut tissue. CDR3 reads: CASSARGTGSTDTQYF. The DNA is as follows: TGTGCCAGCAGCGCCCGGGGGACGGGGAGCACAGATACGCAGTATTTT.